A single T cell receptor (beta chain) is shown here with its context. The data originate from a study of blood T cell repertoires in COVID-19. Study information: Both acute and convalescent COVID-19 samples were obtained from the United States, Italy and Spain.

Trimming stripped 4 bases from V and 0 bases from J, with 12 bases between. The CDR3 runs to 14 residues. CDR1 and CDR2 from the germline V gene are GTSNPN and SVGIG (reference sequence). The study drew participants aged about 18 to 95 years from 20 to 30 US areas. Clones were sequenced by immunoSEQ multiplex PCR, and TCRdb holds only the in-frame ones, with some missing. Here the sample spans about 280,000 clones, around nine tenths being singletons. The J gene is TRBJ1-2, the V gene TRBV30, with D perhaps matching TRBD1 (6 bases). The source of this sequence is a middle-aged woman who had recovered from COVID-19. Sequenced material: PBMCs or T cells enriched from blood (not recorded which). CDR3 amino acids: CAWTLTGTNYGYTF. The CDR3 region has the DNA TGTGCCTGGACCTTAACAGGGACTAACTATGGCTACACCTTC. Supplemented by reference TRBV30 and TRBJ1-2, the full variable domain reads SQTIHQWPATLVQPVGSPLSLECTVEGTSNPNLYWYRQAAGRGLQLLFYSVGIGQISSEVPQNLSASRPQDRQFILSSKKLLLSDSGFYLCAWTLTGTNYGYTFGSGTRLTVV.